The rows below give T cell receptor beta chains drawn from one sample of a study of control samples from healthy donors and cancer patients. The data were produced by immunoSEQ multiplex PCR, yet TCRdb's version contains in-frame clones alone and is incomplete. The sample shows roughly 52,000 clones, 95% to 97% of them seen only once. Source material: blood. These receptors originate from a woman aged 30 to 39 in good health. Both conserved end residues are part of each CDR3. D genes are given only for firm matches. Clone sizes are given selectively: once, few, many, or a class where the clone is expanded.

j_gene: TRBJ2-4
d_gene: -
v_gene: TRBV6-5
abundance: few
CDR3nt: TGTGCCAGCATAGAGTCCCAGGCCAAAAACATTCAGTACTTC
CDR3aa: CASIESQAKNIQYF

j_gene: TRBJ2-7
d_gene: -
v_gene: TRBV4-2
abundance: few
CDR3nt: TGTGCCAGCAGCCAAAGTTTAGGGTCCTACGAGCAGTACTTC
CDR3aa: CASSQSLGSYEQYF

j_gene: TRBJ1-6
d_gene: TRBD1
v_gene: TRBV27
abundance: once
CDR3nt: TGTGCCAGCAGTTTGGACAGGGGATGGGAGTCACCCCTCCACTTT
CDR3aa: CASSLDRGWESPLHF

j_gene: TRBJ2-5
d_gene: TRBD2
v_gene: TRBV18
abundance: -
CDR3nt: TGTGCCAGCTCACCGGGCCGGGAGGGAGAGAACCAGTACTTC
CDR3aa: CASSPGREGENQYF

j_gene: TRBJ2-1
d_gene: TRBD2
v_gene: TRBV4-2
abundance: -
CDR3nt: TGTGCCAGCAGCCAACTCGGAACTAGCGGGAGGGATGAGCAGTTCTTC
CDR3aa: CASSQLGTSGRDEQFF

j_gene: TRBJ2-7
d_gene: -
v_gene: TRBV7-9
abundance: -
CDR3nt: TGTGCCAGCAGCTTAGTGAAAGTTGGGCAGCCGTCCTACGAGCAGTACTTC
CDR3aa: CASSLVKVGQPSYEQYF

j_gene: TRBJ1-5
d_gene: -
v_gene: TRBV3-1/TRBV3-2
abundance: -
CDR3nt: TGTGCCAGCAGCCAAGATAGCAATCAGCCCCAGCATTTT
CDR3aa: CASSQDSNQPQHF

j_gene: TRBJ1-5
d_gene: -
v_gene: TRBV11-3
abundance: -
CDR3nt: TGTGCCAGCAGCTTAGAAGGGACCGGAGGGAATCAGCCCCAGCATTTT
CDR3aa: CASSLEGTGGNQPQHF

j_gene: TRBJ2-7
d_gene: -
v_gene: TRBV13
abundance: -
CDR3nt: TGTGCCAGCAGCTTAGGAGTGGTGAAGAACGAGCAGTACTTC
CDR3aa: CASSLGVVKNEQYF

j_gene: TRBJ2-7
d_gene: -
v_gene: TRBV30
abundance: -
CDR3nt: TGTGCCTGGAGTATCCCACCCGGGTCCGAGCAGTACTTC
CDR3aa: CAWSIPPGSEQYF

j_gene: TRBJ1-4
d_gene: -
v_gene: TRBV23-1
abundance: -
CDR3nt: TGCGCCGTCTGGGGGGATTCAGCTAATGAAAAACTGTTTTTT
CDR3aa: CAVWGDSANEKLFF

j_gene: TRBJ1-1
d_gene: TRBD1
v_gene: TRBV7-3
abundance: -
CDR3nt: TGTGCCAGCAGCTCAGACAGGGCCACTGAAGCTTTCTTT
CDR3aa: CASSSDRATEAFF

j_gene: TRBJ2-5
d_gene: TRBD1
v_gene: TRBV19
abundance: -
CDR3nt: TGTGCCAGTAGTACCCAAGGGACAGCCACAGAGACCCAGTACTTC
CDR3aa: CASSTQGTATETQYF

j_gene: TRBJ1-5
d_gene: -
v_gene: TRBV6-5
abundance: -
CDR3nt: TGTGCCACCTCATACACAGAAAATCAGCCCCAGCATTTT
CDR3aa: CATSYTENQPQHF

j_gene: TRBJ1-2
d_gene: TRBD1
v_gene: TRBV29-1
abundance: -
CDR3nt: TGCAGCGTTGATGGACAGGGGGCCTATGGCTACACCTTC
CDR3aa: CSVDGQGAYGYTF

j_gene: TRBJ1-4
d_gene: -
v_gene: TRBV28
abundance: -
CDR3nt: TGTGCCAGCAGTTACCCAGGGAATGAAAAACTGTTTTTT
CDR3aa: CASSYPGNEKLFF

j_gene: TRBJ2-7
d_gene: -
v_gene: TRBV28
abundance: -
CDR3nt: TGTGCCAGCAGAGAGACACAACCCCCCTACGAGCAGTACTTC
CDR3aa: CASRETQPPYEQYF

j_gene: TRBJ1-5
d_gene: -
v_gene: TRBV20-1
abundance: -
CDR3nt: TGCAGTGCTAGTGCGGTGAATCAGCCCCAGCATTTT
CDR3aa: CSASAVNQPQHF

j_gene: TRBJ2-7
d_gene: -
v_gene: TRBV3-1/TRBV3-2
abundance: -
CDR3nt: TGTGCCAGCAGCCCAGGCGGTCACTACGAGCAGTACTTC
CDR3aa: CASSPGGHYEQYF

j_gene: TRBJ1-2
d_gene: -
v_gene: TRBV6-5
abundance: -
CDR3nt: TGTGCCAGCAGTCCTTCGGGAGGTGGCTACACCTTC
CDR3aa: CASSPSGGGYTF

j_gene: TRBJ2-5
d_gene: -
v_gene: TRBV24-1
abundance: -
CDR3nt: TGTGCCACCAGGCCACGGGGGGCTTCAGAGACCCAGTACTTC
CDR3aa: CATRPRGASETQYF

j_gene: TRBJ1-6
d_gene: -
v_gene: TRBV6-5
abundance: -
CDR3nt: TGTGCCAGCAGTCCCCCAAATTCACCCCTCCACTTT
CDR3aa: CASSPPNSPLHF

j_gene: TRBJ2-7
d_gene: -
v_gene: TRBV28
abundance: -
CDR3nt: TGTGCCAGCAGTTCACAGACACCCTCCATAGAGCAGTACTTC
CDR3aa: CASSSQTPSIEQYF

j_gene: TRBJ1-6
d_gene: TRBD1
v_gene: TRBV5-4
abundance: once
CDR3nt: TGTGCCAGCAGCTTGGCCGGGACAGTTAGATCACCCCTCCACTTT
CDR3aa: CASSLAGTVRSPLHF

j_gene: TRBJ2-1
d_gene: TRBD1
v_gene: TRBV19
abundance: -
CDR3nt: TGTGCCAGTAGTACTGGGACAGTCTCCTACAATGAGCAGTTCTTC
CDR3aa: CASSTGTVSYNEQFF

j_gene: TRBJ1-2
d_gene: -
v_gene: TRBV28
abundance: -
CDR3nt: TGTGCCAGCAGAACCCAAGGGAGGCTCTATGGCTACACCTTC
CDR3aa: CASRTQGRLYGYTF

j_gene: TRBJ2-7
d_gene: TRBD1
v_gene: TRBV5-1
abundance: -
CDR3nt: TGCGCCAGCAGCGGCGGGACAGGGACCTACGAGCAGTACTTC
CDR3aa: CASSGGTGTYEQYF